The 21 T cell receptor beta chains given below trace back to one sample, sequenced in a study of OX40 agonist ivuxolimab in advanced cancers. Measured with immunoSEQ multiplex PCR; TCRdb has only the in-frame clones, and not every one. The profile covers roughly 74,000 clones, with around 92% appearing a single time and about 9.4% taken by the ten largest. The starting material was CD4+ or CD8+ T cells sorted from blood, obtained in a trial of the OX40 agonist ivuxolimab. All receptors derive from an adult with an advanced solid tumor such as melanoma, head and neck, liver or kidney cancer.

The chain couples TRBV5-6 to TRBJ2-7; 9 bases are shared with TRBD2. The CDR3 runs 12 residues. Trimming removed 4 bases from V and 9 bases from J; junction bases left unmatched: 5. Per germline, CDR1 SGHDT and CDR2 YYEEEE. In DNA, the CDR3 is TGTGCCAGCAGCCCCGGACTAGCGCGGCAGTACTTC. It yields the protein CASSPGLARQYF.

The genes are TRBV4-1 and TRBJ2-7, with D perhaps assigned TRBD1 or TRBD2 (5 bases each). Trimming removed 0 bases from V and 2 bases from J, with 17 bases in between. Germline V gene sequence: CDR1 MGHRA, CDR2 YSYEKL. This CDR3 region has 17 residues. Here the CDR3 reads CASSQEVGVAQTYEQYF. For the CDR3, the DNA is TGCGCCAGCAGCCAAGAGGTGGGGGTAGCTCAAACCTACGAGCAGTACTTC.

The chain recombines TRBV19 with TRBJ2-7; 8 bases line up with TRBD1. Trimming took 3 bases from V and 2 from J; bases not matched to a gene: 3. Germline assignment: CDR1 LNHDA and CDR2 SQIVND (reference sequence). CDR3 length equals 14 residues. The CDR3 is CASSMAGGAYEQYF. CDR3 bases: TGTGCCAGTAGTATGGCAGGGGGCGCCTACGAGCAGTACTTC.

The rearrangement links TRBV15 to TRBJ1-1; no clear D. Germline assignment: CDR1 LNHNV and CDR2 YYDKDF (reference sequence). The CDR3 covers 13 residues. V shed 1 base and J shed 1 base, with 4 bases lying between them. CDR3 nucleotides: TGTGCCACCAGCAGAGGCGGGAACACTGAAGCTTTCTTT. It translates to CATSRGGNTEAFF.

J is TRBJ1-5 and V is TRBV6-5; D is uncertain. The V and J ends lost 2 bases and 0 bases respectively, with 8 bases between them. This CDR3 region has 15 residues. CDR1 MNHEY and CDR2 SVGAGI come from the germline V gene. DNA of the CDR3: TGTGCCAGCAGTTACCATGGTTATAGCAATCAGCCCCAGCATTTT. It yields the protein CASSYHGYSNQPQHF.

The chain recombines TRBV29-1 with TRBJ2-7; D gene unclear. V lost 6 bases to trimming and J lost 3 bases, with 15 bases between them. CDR3 size: 13 residues. Germline V lookup: CDR1 SQVTM, CDR2 ANQGSEA. The CDR3 nucleotides read TGCAGCGTCGCACCGACTGCCATCTACGAGCAGTACTTC. This gives the protein CSVAPTAIYEQYF.

The gene calls are TRBV27 and TRBJ2-3; D possibly corresponds to TRBD1 (6 bases). CDR1 and CDR2 from the germline V gene are MNHEY and SMNVEV (reference sequence). There are 15 residues in the CDR3. Trimming pared 0 bases from V and 1 base from J, leaving 8 bases between. The CDR3 loop is CASSLSAGGTDTQYF. The CDR3, as DNA: TGTGCCAGCAGTTTATCGGCAGGGGGCACAGATACGCAGTATTTT.

The chain couples TRBV9 to TRBJ1-2; 12 bases fit TRBD1. V gave up 10 bases and J gave up 4 bases; unmatched junction bases: 14. This CDR3 comprises 16 residues. Germline CDR1 reads SGDLS; CDR2 reads YYNGEE. The CDR3 DNA is TGTGCCTCGACTCCGGGACAGGGGGCCCTCCTCTATGGCTACACCTTC. As protein: CASTPGQGALLYGYTF.

The chain is built from TRBV18 and TRBJ1-6; D gene uncertain. Germline CDR1 reads KGHSH; CDR2 reads LQKENI. V lost 2 bases and J 4 bases, leaving 3 bases between the germline ends. The CDR3 runs to 13 residues. The CDR3 reads CASSPSYNSPLHF. CDR3 nucleotide sequence: TGTGCCAGCTCACCATCTTATAATTCACCCCTCCACTTT.

The V call is TRBV5-6, the J call TRBJ2-7; D not certain. This CDR3 spans 12 amino acids. Per the germline V gene, CDR1 is SGHDT and CDR2 is YYEEEE. V lost 3 bases, J lost 3 bases, and 7 bases lay in between. CDR3: CASSSASYEQYF. The CDR3 bases are TGTGCCAGCAGCTCGGCTAGCTACGAGCAGTACTTC.

The chain is built from TRBV27 and TRBJ2-1, with D possibly called TRBD1 or TRBD2 (5 bases each). The CDR3 contains 14 residues. With 1 base removed from V and 10 bases from J, the gap between germline ends came to 14 bases. CDR1 MNHEY and CDR2 SMNVEV come from the germline V gene (reference sequence). The CDR3 sequence: CASSLFPGGPEQFF. CDR3 sequence (DNA): TGTGCCAGCAGTTTATTTCCTGGGGGACCGGAGCAGTTCTTC.

The rearrangement links TRBV5-4 to TRBJ1-2; 9 bases are a match to TRBD1. With V trimmed by 4 bases and J by 3 bases, 7 bases remained unmatched. Germline V gives CDR1 SGHNT, CDR2 YYREEE (reference sequence). The CDR3 is made up of 15 amino acids. CDR3 sequence (DNA): TGTGCCAGCAGCCCCACGGGACAGGGAGACTATGGCTACACCTTC. Amino acids: CASSPTGQGDYGYTF.

The rearrangement uses TRBV5-5 and TRBJ2-7, with D maybe TRBD1 (5 bases). The germline V and J ends were trimmed by 7 bases and 3 bases, with 14 bases remaining between them. The germline gives CDR1 SGHKS, CDR2 YYEKEE (reference sequence). The CDR3 contains 13 residues. The CDR3 loop is CASGFPGNYEQYF. The CDR3 DNA sequence: TGTGCCAGCGGATTTCCAGGGAACTACGAGCAGTACTTC.

The chain uses TRBV5-1 and TRBJ2-3; 8 bases match TRBD2. From germline, CDR1 is SGHRS and CDR2 YFSETQ. The V segment lost 1 base and the J segment 0 bases; nucleotides outside the gene matches: 10. The CDR3 is 18 residues long. CDR3 in amino acids: CASSLLGLAVSSTDTQYF. For the CDR3, the DNA is TGCGCCAGCAGCTTGCTCGGACTAGCCGTGTCTAGCACAGATACGCAGTATTTT.

The V and J genes are TRBV9 and TRBJ1-5; D is ambiguous. Trimming took off 3 bases at V and 0 bases at J, with 16 bases between the two ends. Germline V gene sequence: CDR1 SGDLS, CDR2 YYNGEE. This CDR3 region has 17 residues. CDR3 nucleotide sequence: TGTGCCAGCAGCGCTCCGGAGGGCAAGGCTAGCAATCAGCCCCAGCATTTT. It encodes CASSAPEGKASNQPQHF.

This chain connects TRBV7-8 to TRBJ2-7, with 11 bases lining up with TRBD2. J lost 0 bases, V lost 0 bases, and 4 bases had no gene match. Germline V gene lookup returns CDR1 SGHVS and CDR2 FQNEAQ. CDR3 length equals 17 residues. CDR3 loop: CASSLALAGVVSYEQYF. For the CDR3, the DNA is TGTGCCAGCAGCTTAGCACTAGCGGGGGTTGTCTCCTACGAGCAGTACTTC.

The chain uses TRBV27 and TRBJ2-5; D perhaps matches TRBD2 (6 bases). With the DNA end fitting TRBJ2-7 better, the J assignment may be wrong. The CDR3 spans 14 residues. Per germline, CDR1 MNHEY and CDR2 SMNVEV (reference sequence). The CDR3 region has the DNA TGTGCCAGCATGGTCTTCGGGGGAACCTACGAGCAGTACTTC. Translating gives CASMVFGGTYEQYF.

The CDR3 coding sequence is TGTGCCAGCAGCGGCCCGGGAGCCGAGGGCTACGAGCAGTACTTC. This encodes CASSGPGAEGYEQYF. V is TRBV9 and J is TRBJ2-7; possible D gene TRBD2, 6 bases. With 3 bases removed from V and 3 bases from J, the gap between germline ends came to 16 bases. Germline assignment: CDR1 SGDLS and CDR2 YYNGEE. The CDR3 is 15 amino acids.

The chain carries TRBV9 and TRBJ1-2; possible D gene TRBD1, 5 bases. Germline CDR1 is SGDLS and CDR2 is YYNGEE. V lost 0 bases to trimming and J lost 6 bases, with 18 bases between them. The CDR3 has 16 residues. The CDR3 reads CASSVASTGSRDGYTF. The CDR3 DNA is TGTGCCAGCAGCGTAGCTAGCACAGGCTCTCGGGATGGCTACACCTTC.

The rearrangement uses TRBV29-1 and TRBJ2-2, with 12 bases lining up with TRBD1. Germline-derived CDR1 and CDR2 are SQVTM and ANQGSEA. CDR3 length equals 16 residues. V trimming: 3 bases; J trimming: 6 bases; junction bases outside the gene matches: 8. The CDR3 coding sequence is TGCAGCGTTGAGTCGGGGACAGGGGGCAAGGCCGGGGAGCTGTTTTTT. Protein: CSVESGTGGKAGELFF.

On this clone itself: The junction does not match germline at one end; this may be a read error. This CDR3 is also generated by other DNA sequences in the sample. V gene TRBV5-6 combines with J gene TRBJ2-1, with D tentatively TRBD1 (5 bases). The CDR3 totals 14 residues. CDR1 and CDR2 (germline): SGHDT, YYEEEE. The CDR3 sequence is CASSLARAYNEQFF. The CDR3 coding sequence is TGTGCCAGCAGTTTGGCCAGGGCCTACAATGAGCAGTTCTTC.